The 24 T cell receptor beta chains in this list originate from one sample, sequenced in a study of T cells in localized non-small cell lung cancer. Sequenced by immunoSEQ multiplex PCR; TCRdb stores in-frame clones only, minus some. The sample includes 1,000 to 1,500 clones, around 23% of them seen just once. The sample consisted of lung tumor tissue, taken before any cancer treatment. Receptors were obtained from a man aged 40 to 69 with stage II squamous cell lung carcinoma.

This rearrangement joins TRBV5-1 to TRBJ2-1; 12 positions agree with TRBD2. The CDR3 sequence is 20 residues long. J gave up 0 bases and V 4 bases, and 14 bases lay outside the gene matches. Germline loops: CDR1 SGHRS, CDR2 YFSETQ. The CDR3 DNA is TGCGCCAGCAGCACAGGTCCCGGGACTAGCGGGCCGAGCTCCTACAATGAGCAGTTCTTC. Protein: CASSTGPGTSGPSSYNEQFF.

The chain joins TRBV9 to TRBJ2-3; 10 nucleotides match TRBD2. Germline assignment: CDR1 SGDLS and CDR2 YYNGEE. Germline trimming cut 2 bases from V and 6 bases from J; bases unmatched to any gene: 6. This CDR3 comprises 15 residues. The CDR3, as DNA: TGTGCCAGCAGCGTCAGCGGGAGGGCCCTGGATACGCAGTATTTT. Its translation is CASSVSGRALDTQYF.

This clone ranks as medium-sized. The chain combines TRBV9 with TRBJ2-6; TRBD1 is a possible D gene (6 bases). Germline V gene sequence: CDR1 SGDLS, CDR2 YYNGEE. This CDR3 is 15 amino acids long. The ends were cut back, 3 bases at V and 1 base at J, with 8 bases in the middle. The CDR3 sequence is CASSEGGSGANVLTF. CDR3 bases: TGTGCCAGCAGCGAAGGGGGTTCTGGGGCCAACGTCCTGACTTTC.

This chain joins TRBV29-1 and TRBJ2-7, with 8 bases aligning to TRBD2. The CDR3 consists of 14 residues. Trimming took 6 bases from V and 3 from J; bases not matched to a gene: 10. Germline-derived CDR1 and CDR2 are SQVTM and ANQGSEA. This chain's CDR3 is CSVIGLAENYEQYF. The CDR3 bases are TGCAGCGTAATCGGACTAGCCGAGAACTACGAGCAGTACTTC.

V usage is TRBV29-1 and J usage is TRBJ2-5; D gene uncertain. Trimming pared 3 bases from V and 4 bases from J, leaving 15 bases between. CDR1 SQVTM and CDR2 ANQGSEA come from the germline V gene. The CDR3 is made up of 14 amino acids. CDR3 in amino acids: CSVEGYPGIETQYF. CDR3 DNA: TGCAGCGTTGAGGGCTACCCAGGTATAGAGACCCAGTACTTC.

This clone has only a few counts. V gene TRBV6-8 combines with J gene TRBJ2-5; D gene uncertain. CDR3 size: 12 residues. V shed 4 bases and J shed 5 bases, with 8 bases lying between them. The germline CDR1 and CDR2 sequences are MNHGY and SAAAGT. The CDR3 DNA reads TGTGCCAGCAGTTGGAGCCGGGAGACCCAGTACTTC. Protein product: CASSWSRETQYF.

This clone was seen more than once but under ten times. This chain links TRBV9 with TRBJ2-5; D not certain. Germline V gene data show CDR1 as SGDLS and CDR2 as YYNGEE. This CDR3 has 14 amino acids. Between the trimmed V and J ends, which lost 0 bases and 1 base, there was a span of 7 bases. The CDR3 DNA sequence: TGTGCCAGCAGCGTAGACGGCAGCCAAGAGACCCAGTACTTC. Translated: CASSVDGSQETQYF.

This clone showed up just a few times. One end of the junction does not line up with germline, which may come from a read error. J is TRBJ2-2 and V is TRBV29-1, with 11 bases lining up with TRBD2. Germline V gene data show CDR1 as SQVTM and CDR2 as ANQGSEA. The CDR3 sequence is 16 residues long. The CDR3 region has the DNA TGCAGCGCTGAAGGGACTAGCGGAGGAAACACCGGGGAGCTGTTTTTT. It is translated as CSAEGTSGGNTGELFF.

This clone has just a few counts. V gene TRBV28 combines with J gene TRBJ2-1; 8 bases align to TRBD2. The germline V gene encodes CDR1 MDHEN and CDR2 SYDVKM. The V gene end was trimmed by 9 bases and the J gene end by 9 bases; junction bases not matched to a gene: 10. The CDR3 totals 13 residues. The CDR3 region is CASASGGSGEQFF. As DNA, the CDR3 is TGTGCCAGTGCGAGCGGGGGCTCGGGTGAGCAGTTCTTC.

By frequency in the sample, this clone is medium-sized. The V and J genes are TRBV6-8 and TRBJ2-7; possibly TRBD1 for D (6 bases). CDR1 MNHGY and CDR2 SAAAGT come from the germline V gene. Trimming took off 6 bases at V and 2 bases at J, with 23 bases between the two ends. This CDR3 contains 17 residues. CDR3 DNA: TGTGCCAGCAGCCCTCTGGGGGCCCGAAAGGTTCCCTACGAGCAGTACTTC. This encodes CASSPLGARKVPYEQYF.

The chain uses TRBV12-5 and TRBJ2-7, with 8 bases fitting TRBD2. The CDR3 totals 13 residues. Per germline, CDR1 LGHNT and CDR2 FRNRAP. The CDR3 protein is CASTGGAFYEQYF. As DNA, the CDR3 is TGTGCCAGCACGGGAGGGGCCTTCTACGAGCAGTACTTC.

This clone was seen more than once but under ten times. This chain uses TRBV2 with TRBJ2-1, with TRBD2 matching 12 bases. V lost 4 bases and J lost 10; bases outside the gene matches: 8. The germline CDR1 and CDR2 sequences are SNHLY and FYNNEI. This CDR3 is 15 amino acids long. The DNA of the CDR3 is TGTGCCAGCAGTGGTCTAGCGGGAGGGTTTGGAGAGCAGTTCTTC. It translates to CASSGLAGGFGEQFF.

The V and J genes are TRBV6-7 and TRBJ2-5; 7 nucleotides line up with TRBD2. TRBV6-7 is an ORF, and what it does is uncertain. Losses at the gene ends were 7 bases for V and 3 bases for J; bases not matched to a gene: 11. The CDR3 has 15 amino acids. In DNA form, the CDR3 reads TGTGCCAGCAAAATAACAGCGGGAAGGAAAGAGACCCAGTACTTC. This encodes CASKITAGRKETQYF.

The chain uses TRBV9 and TRBJ2-1, with a possible D match to TRBD2 (6 bases). Germline CDR1 reads SGDLS; CDR2 reads YYNGEE. The CDR3 is 14 residues long. Trimming left V 5 bases short and J 5 bases short, with 14 bases between. The CDR3 is CASSGRSSDNEQFF. CDR3 DNA: TGTGCCAGCAGTGGTCGGTCTAGCGACAATGAGCAGTTCTTC.

This clone appeared a few times. The CDR3 sequence: CASSRTAGAAVNEQFF. CDR3 coding DNA: TGTGCCAGCAGCCGAACAGCAGGAGCCGCCGTGAATGAGCAGTTCTTC. This chain connects TRBV11-3 to TRBJ2-1, with unresolved D. Between the trimmed V and J ends, which lost 5 bases and 7 bases, there was a span of 21 bases. The CDR3 runs to 16 residues. CDR1 is SGHNT, CDR2 YENEEA, per germline.

This clone was counted only a few times. This sequence joins TRBV11-3 and TRBJ2-7; 7 bases line up with TRBD2. This CDR3 contains 15 residues. V shed 4 bases, J shed 5 bases, and the junction held 11 bases outside the gene matches. Germline values: CDR1 SGHNT, CDR2 YENEEA. Here the CDR3 reads CASSSLGGSTNEQYF. The CDR3 bases are TGTGCCAGCAGCTCCCTGGGCGGGAGTACGAACGAGCAGTACTTC.

The chain combines TRBV25-1 with TRBJ2-1, with a weak D call TRBD1 (6 bases). V was cut by 4 bases and J by 9 bases, with 25 bases left in between. CDR3 length: 17 residues. Per the germline V gene, CDR1 is MGHDK and CDR2 is SYGVNS. CDR3 residues: CASSAPTHQQGLGEQFF. The CDR3 DNA reads as TGTGCCAGCAGTGCTCCTACCCACCAACAGGGTCTGGGTGAGCAGTTCTTC.

This clone is medium-sized. The rearrangement uses TRBV9 and TRBJ1-6; unclear D gene. V was pared by 5 bases and J by 7 bases, with 13 bases between. The germline V gene has CDR1 SGDLS and CDR2 YYNGEE. This CDR3 has 14 residues. The CDR3 nucleotides are TGTGCCAGCAGAGATCCGGATGCGAATTCACCCCTCCACTTT. Protein sequence: CASRDPDANSPLHF. Using reference TRBV9 and TRBJ1-6 for the parts outside the CDR3, the full variable domain is DSGVTQTPKHLITATGQRVTLRCSPRSGDLSVYWYQQSLDQGLQFLIQYYNGEERAKGNILERFSAQQFPDLHSELNLSSLELGDSALYFCASRDPDANSPLHFGNGTRLTVT.

For the CDR3, the DNA is TGTGCCAGTAAGATGGGGCAAGATACGCAGTATTTT. It codes for CASKMGQDTQYF. This chain connects TRBV19 to TRBJ2-3, with D perhaps TRBD1 (5 bases). The CDR3 covers 12 residues. Trimming pared 7 bases from V and 5 bases from J, leaving 10 bases between. Germline V gives CDR1 LNHDA, CDR2 SQIVND (reference sequence).

A few counts support this clone. This chain joins TRBV11-3 and TRBJ2-1, with D possibly matching TRBD2 (6 bases). CDR1 is SGHNT, CDR2 YENEEA, per germline. V lost 6 bases and J 2 bases, leaving 14 bases between the germline ends. There are 15 residues in the CDR3. The chain's CDR3 is CASRSGAGAYNEQFF. In DNA form, the CDR3 reads TGTGCCAGCAGGTCGGGAGCGGGCGCCTACAATGAGCAGTTCTTC.

This clone is medium-sized (0.01 to 0.1%) within its sample. The chain is built from TRBV9 and TRBJ1-4; 7 bases fit TRBD1. V dropped 5 bases and J dropped 3; count of bases not matched to a gene: 13. Germline V gene data show CDR1 as SGDLS and CDR2 as YYNGEE. The CDR3 consists of 17 residues. As DNA, the CDR3 is TGTGCCAGCAGTGGACGCCCAGGGGGGGCGGCTAATGAAAAACTGTTTTTT. It is translated as CASSGRPGGAANEKLFF.

This clone was counted a few times. This sequence joins TRBV18 and TRBJ2-7, with 8 nucleotides matching TRBD1. The CDR3 contains 15 residues. J gave up 2 bases and V 2 bases, and 5 bases lay outside the gene matches. Per germline, CDR1 KGHSH and CDR2 LQKENI. CDR3 DNA: TGTGCCAGCTCACCAACCGCAGGGGGCACCTACGAGCAGTACTTC. Amino acid sequence: CASSPTAGGTYEQYF.

The chain has TRBV23-1 and TRBJ1-5; 8 nucleotides match TRBD1. TRBV23-1 is identified as an open reading frame with a role that is uncertain. This CDR3 region has 18 residues. V dropped 3 bases and J dropped 6; count of bases not matched to a gene: 16. The CDR3 spells CASSHPSLGQGTTQPQHF. The CDR3 DNA follows: TGCGCCAGCAGTCACCCTTCCTTAGGACAGGGAACGACTCAGCCCCAGCATTTT.

This clone is termed large. V usage is TRBV19 and J usage is TRBJ1-2; 7 positions match TRBD1. The germline CDR1 and CDR2 sequences are LNHDA and SQIVND (reference sequence). CDR3 length: 14 amino acids. Unmatched junction bases numbered 8, after V lost 7 bases and J lost 3 bases. The CDR3 region is CASKGTELYYGYTF. In nucleotides, the CDR3 is TGTGCCAGTAAAGGGACAGAGTTGTACTATGGCTACACCTTC.